The clone carrying this TCR beta chain was counted only a few times. The antigen is not known. The CDR3 runs to 15 residues. Trimming stripped 6 bases from V and 1 base from J, with 16 bases between. CDR1 and CDR2 from the germline V gene are PRHDT and FYEKMQ (reference sequence). These data belong to a study of lymphopenia after photon versus proton radiotherapy. Generated by immunoSEQ multiplex PCR, the TCRdb table keeps only in-frame clones and is missing some. Of tens of thousands of clones detected, around 85% appear once; the ten largest clones hold approximately 2.9%. Study-wide results and limits: Post-nadir TCR diversity decline inversely tracked overall survival among those who died. Proton therapy kept repertoires fairly stable, unlike photons, which gained effector/memory cells.

Sequencing used peripheral blood, obtained from a patient treated with photon-based radiotherapy. The sequence was obtained from a man in his forties or fifties with gastric cancer. The J gene is TRBJ2-7, the V gene TRBV13, with D perhaps matching TRBD1 (6 bases). CDR3 protein: CASRTSGDRSYEQYF. CDR3 nucleotide sequence: TGTGCCAGCAGGACTTCAGGAGACAGGTCCTACGAGCAGTACTTC.